The 25 T cell receptor beta chains listed next were all sequenced from one sample in a study of T cell changes during pregnancy in multiple sclerosis. Sequenced by immunoSEQ multiplex PCR; TCRdb stores in-frame clones only, minus some. Of roughly 84,000 clones listed, just over 90% are singletons. This specimen was peripheral blood, taken in the third trimester of pregnancy. Every receptor here comes from a female donor in good health, enrolled as a control in a pregnancy study.

CDR3 bases: TGTGCCAGCAGTGACCGGGAGGATGAGCAGTTCTTC. Protein sequence: CASSDREDEQFF. The V and J genes are TRBV6-4 and TRBJ2-1; 7 nucleotides align to TRBD2. Germline CDR1 is MRHNA and CDR2 is SNTAGT. V was clipped by 2 bases and J by 8 bases; unmatched bases: 0. The CDR3 totals 12 residues.

The chain is built from TRBV25-1 and TRBJ2-1; D not resolved. Germline lookup yields CDR1 MGHDK and CDR2 SYGVNS. This CDR3 spans 11 amino acids. With 3 bases removed from V and 7 bases from J, the gap between germline ends came to 4 bases. CDR3 residues: CASSELNEQFF. CDR3 DNA: TGTGCCAGCAGTGAGTTAAATGAGCAGTTCTTC.

Here the CDR3 reads CASSGGAGNEKLFF. CDR3 sequence (DNA): TGCGCCAGCAGCGGCGGGGCTGGTAATGAAAAACTGTTTTTT. The chain is built from TRBV5-1 and TRBJ1-4; the D gene is possibly TRBD1 (5 bases). Germline values: CDR1 SGHRS, CDR2 YFSETQ. This CDR3 is built from 14 residues. V was shortened by 4 bases and J by 4 bases, with 11 bases between the two germline ends.

The chain couples TRBV30 to TRBJ2-7; D is uncertain. The CDR3 sequence is 11 residues long. CDR1 GTSNPN and CDR2 SVGIG come from the germline V gene (reference sequence). V shed 4 bases and J shed 5 bases, with 9 bases lying between them. CDR3 sequence (DNA): TGTGCCTGGATGGAGACGGACGAGCAGTACTTC. This translates into CAWMETDEQYF.

This clone has a single count. The chain employs TRBV10-3 and TRBJ2-3; TRBD2 matches 13 bases. Looked up from germline, CDR1 is ENHRY and CDR2 is SYGVKD. The CDR3 has 13 residues. The junction had 3 bases not matched to a gene; V was cut back by 9 bases and J by 6 bases. The CDR3 bases are TGTGCCATTTGGACTAGCGGGAGTGATACGCAGTATTTT. Residues: CAIWTSGSDTQYF.

For the CDR3, the DNA is TGTGCCAGCAGCTTACAGTACAATGAGCAGTTCTTC. Translated, it gives CASSLQYNEQFF. The chain links TRBV5-5 to TRBJ2-1; D call uncertain. Germline V gene sequence: CDR1 SGHKS, CDR2 YYEKEE (reference sequence). This CDR3 is 12 amino acids long. Trimming removed 2 bases from V and 4 bases from J, with 4 bases in between.

This chain links TRBV28 with TRBJ1-1; D is ambiguous. The ends were cut back, 3 bases at V and 3 bases at J, with 14 bases in the middle. Germline V lookup: CDR1 MDHEN, CDR2 SYDVKM. This CDR3 is built from 15 residues. CDR3 in amino acids: CASSFRRLLHTEAFF. The CDR3 DNA reads as TGTGCCAGCAGTTTTAGGCGGCTACTTCACACTGAAGCTTTCTTT.

The rearrangement joins TRBV6-5 to TRBJ1-2, with TRBD1 matching 7 bases. V trimming: 7 bases; J trimming: 4 bases; junction bases outside the gene matches: 6. This CDR3 is 13 amino acids long. Germline values: CDR1 MNHEY, CDR2 SVGAGI. This chain's CDR3 is CASTQGTAYGYTF. The DNA of the CDR3 is TGTGCCAGCACCCAAGGGACAGCCTATGGCTACACCTTC.

The chain couples TRBV19 to TRBJ2-1; weak D call: TRBD2 (6 bases). This CDR3 spans 15 amino acids. V was pared by 1 base and J by 0 bases, with 7 bases between. The germline V gene has CDR1 LNHDA and CDR2 SQIVND (reference sequence). The CDR3 DNA sequence: TGTGCCAGTAGTATAGGGGACTCCTCCTACAATGAGCAGTTCTTC. This sequence encodes CASSIGDSSYNEQFF.

The sample holds a few counts of this clone. The sample carries other DNA sequences with the same CDR3. CDR3 DNA: TGTGCCAGCAGTTTGACTAGCGGCTACGAGCAGTACTTC. Protein: CASSLTSGYEQYF. V usage is TRBV28 and J usage is TRBJ2-7, with TRBD2 matching 9 bases. The CDR3 contains 13 residues. Trimming took 3 bases from V and 3 from J; bases not matched to a gene: 0. Germline V gene sequence: CDR1 MDHEN, CDR2 SYDVKM.

The gene calls are TRBV5-5 and TRBJ2-1, with 7 positions matching TRBD2. The CDR3 is 17 residues long. Germline V gene lookup returns CDR1 SGHKS and CDR2 YYEKEE (reference sequence). After removal of 0 bases from V and 5 bases from J, the junction contained 11 bases not matched to a gene. The CDR3 loop is CASSLVAGENLNNEQFF. CDR3 in DNA: TGTGCCAGCAGCTTGGTTGCGGGAGAGAACTTGAACAATGAGCAGTTCTTC.

This clone was counted only a few times. This chain uses TRBV29-1 with TRBJ1-1, with TRBD1 matching 7 bases. The V gene's germline CDR1 is SQVTM and CDR2 ANQGSEA. The CDR3 extends over 13 amino acids. V lost 6 bases, J lost 6 bases, and 10 bases stayed unmatched. Here the CDR3 DNA reads TGCAGCGTGACGACAGGGTCTTTGCCTGAAGCTTTCTTT. The encoded protein is CSVTTGSLPEAFF.

The rearrangement joins TRBV5-4 to TRBJ1-1; 11 bases align to TRBD1. Germline V lookup: CDR1 SGHNT, CDR2 YYREEE (reference sequence). This CDR3 spans 15 amino acids. After removal of 3 bases from V and 7 bases from J, the junction contained 8 bases not matched to a gene. In DNA form, the CDR3 reads TGTGCCAGCAGCTCCTATGGACAGGGGGCGATTGAAGCTTTCTTT. It yields the protein CASSSYGQGAIEAFF.

The V and J genes are TRBV20-1 and TRBJ2-7, with no clear D. Germline CDR1 and CDR2: DFQATT and SNEGSKA (reference sequence). V was cut by 0 bases and J by 3 bases, with 3 bases left in between. The CDR3 is 11 amino acids. CDR3 nucleotide sequence: TGCAGTGCTAGAGACAACTACGAGCAGTACTTC. Amino acids: CSARDNYEQYF.

The J gene is TRBJ2-3, the V gene TRBV4-1, with TRBD1 identical over 7 bases. V gave up 1 base and J gave up 1 base; unmatched junction bases: 2. CDR1 is MGHRA, CDR2 YSYEKL, per germline. The CDR3 consists of 15 residues. The CDR3 here is CASSQVGTGTDTQYF. The CDR3 nucleotides read TGCGCCAGCAGCCAAGTAGGGACAGGCACAGATACGCAGTATTTT.

V is TRBV7-2 and J is TRBJ2-3; TRBD2 is a possible D gene (5 bases). The germline V gene has CDR1 SGHTA and CDR2 FQGNSA. V was trimmed by 5 bases and J by 2 bases, leaving 14 bases between them. The CDR3 runs 15 residues. DNA of the CDR3: TGTGCCAGCAGCCCTATGATGGGAGTCACAGATACGCAGTATTTT. Its translation is CASSPMMGVTDTQYF.

The chain combines TRBV7-9 with TRBJ1-4; D might be TRBD1 (5 bases). CDR3 length: 15 amino acids. Deletions cut 6 bases from V and 1 base from J, with 12 bases between. Germline lookup yields CDR1 SEHNR and CDR2 FQNEAQ (reference sequence). In DNA form, the CDR3 reads TGTGCCAGCAGAAAGGGGCAGAGAACTAATGAAAAACTGTTTTTT. Residues: CASRKGQRTNEKLFF.

The J gene is TRBJ2-4, the V gene TRBV18; a possible D gene is TRBD2 (5 bases). The length of the CDR3 is 17 residues. Germline V gives CDR1 KGHSH, CDR2 LQKENI. V lost 4 bases and J 0 bases, leaving 16 bases between the germline ends. CDR3 DNA: TGTGCCAGCTCACTCTGGTCGGGGTCCTTAGCCAAAAACATTCAGTACTTC. It is translated as CASSLWSGSLAKNIQYF.

V usage is TRBV19 and J usage is TRBJ1-4, with 8 bases matching TRBD1. Germline values: CDR1 LNHDA, CDR2 SQIVND (reference sequence). This CDR3 has 17 amino acids. J was trimmed by 8 bases and V by 2 bases; bases with no gene match: 13. The CDR3 nucleotides are TGTGCCAGTAGTATATGGGGCACCGGGACAGGCCAGGAAAAACTGTTTTTT. It translates to CASSIWGTGTGQEKLFF.

A word on this clone: At the DNA level, this CDR3 is encoded by other sequences in the same sample as well. The gene calls are TRBV2 and TRBJ2-7, with D possibly matching TRBD1 (5 bases). Germline V gene lookup returns CDR1 SNHLY and CDR2 FYNNEI. Trimming stripped 5 bases from V and 3 bases from J, with 8 bases between. This CDR3 comprises 12 residues. CDR3 bases: TGTGCCAGCAGTAAACAGGACTACGAGCAGTACTTC. Amino acids: CASSKQDYEQYF.

The genes are TRBV29-1 and TRBJ1-4, with 7 bases that match TRBD1. CDR1 is SQVTM, CDR2 ANQGSEA, per germline. CDR3 length: 14 amino acids. V shed 6 bases and J 2 bases; nucleotides not matched to a gene: 6. The CDR3 protein is CSVGVTGTNEKLFF. CDR3 coding DNA: TGCAGCGTAGGAGTGACAGGGACTAATGAAAAACTGTTTTTT.

V and J are TRBV6-5 and TRBJ1-1; D remains unclear. The CDR3 length is 13 residues. The V end lost 2 bases, the J end lost 7 bases, and 11 bases lay between the germline ends. Germline values: CDR1 MNHEY, CDR2 SVGAGI. The CDR3 sequence is CASSYRTAREAFF. The CDR3 nucleotides read TGTGCCAGCAGTTACCGGACTGCCCGTGAAGCTTTCTTT.

The V and J genes are TRBV5-5 and TRBJ1-1, with TRBD1 matching 11 bases. V gave up 4 bases and J gave up 0 bases; unmatched junction bases: 5. Germline assignment: CDR1 SGHKS and CDR2 YYEKEE (reference sequence). The length of the CDR3 is 16 residues. CDR3 in amino acids: CASSRDRGSVNTEAFF. CDR3 nucleotide sequence: TGTGCCAGCAGCCGGGACAGGGGGTCGGTGAACACTGAAGCTTTCTTT. Using reference TRBV5-5 and TRBJ1-1 for the parts outside the CDR3, the full variable domain is DAGVTQSPTHLIKTRGQQVTLRCSPISGHKSVSWYQQVLGQGPQFIFQYYEKEERGRGNFPDRFSARQFPNYSSELNVNALLLGDSALYLCASSRDRGSVNTEAFFGQGTRLTVV.

This clone was recorded a few times. V is TRBV7-9 and J is TRBJ2-7; 8 bases map to TRBD2. V dropped 1 base and J dropped 2; count of bases not matched to a gene: 7. This CDR3 has 16 amino acids. Looked up from germline, CDR1 is SEHNR and CDR2 is FQNEAQ (reference sequence). CDR3 nucleotides: TGTGCCAGCAGCTTAGGAGGTAGCGGGACTGCCTACGAGCAGTACTTC. Its protein is CASSLGGSGTAYEQYF.

This clone was seen only a few times. CDR3 sequence (DNA): TGTGCCAGCAACAGAGAGAGCGGGTATCTCTACGAGCAGTACTTC. Translation gives CASNRESGYLYEQYF. The chain employs TRBV2 and TRBJ2-7; TRBD2 is a possible D gene (6 bases). Trimming removed 7 bases from V and 3 bases from J, with 19 bases in between. This CDR3 has 15 residues. Per the germline V gene, CDR1 is SNHLY and CDR2 is FYNNEI.